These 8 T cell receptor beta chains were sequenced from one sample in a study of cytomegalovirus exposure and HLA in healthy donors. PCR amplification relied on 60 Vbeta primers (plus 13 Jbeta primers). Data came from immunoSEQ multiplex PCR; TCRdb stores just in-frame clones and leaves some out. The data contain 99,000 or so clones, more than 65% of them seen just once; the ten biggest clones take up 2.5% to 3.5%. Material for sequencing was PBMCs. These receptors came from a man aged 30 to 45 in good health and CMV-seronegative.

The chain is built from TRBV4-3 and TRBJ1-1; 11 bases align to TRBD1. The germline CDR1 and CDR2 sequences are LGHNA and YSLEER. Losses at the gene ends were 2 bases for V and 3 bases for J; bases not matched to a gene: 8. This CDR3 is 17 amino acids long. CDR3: CASSQTISGQGDTEAFF. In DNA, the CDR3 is TGCGCCAGCAGCCAAACAATCTCGGGACAGGGGGACACTGAAGCTTTCTTT.

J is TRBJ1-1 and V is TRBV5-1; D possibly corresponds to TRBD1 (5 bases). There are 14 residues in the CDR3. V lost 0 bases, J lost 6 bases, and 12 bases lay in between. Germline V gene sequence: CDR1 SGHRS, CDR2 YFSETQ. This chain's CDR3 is CASSLVAGHPEAFF. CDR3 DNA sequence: TGCGCCAGCAGCTTGGTGGCAGGACATCCTGAAGCTTTCTTT.

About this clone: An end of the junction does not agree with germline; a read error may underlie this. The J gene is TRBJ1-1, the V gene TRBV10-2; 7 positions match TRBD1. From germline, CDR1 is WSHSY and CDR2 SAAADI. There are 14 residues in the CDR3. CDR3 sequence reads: CASSESGISQGGSF. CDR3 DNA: TGCGCCAGCAGTGAATCCGGAATAAGTCAGGGGGGTTCTTTT.

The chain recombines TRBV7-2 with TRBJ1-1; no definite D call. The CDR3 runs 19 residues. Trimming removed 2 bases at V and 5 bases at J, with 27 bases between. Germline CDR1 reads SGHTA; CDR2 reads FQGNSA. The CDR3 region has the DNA TGTGCCAGCAGCTTACGGTCCGGGGTTTGGGTCGGCGGAAAGACTGAAGCTTTCTTT. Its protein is CASSLRSGVWVGGKTEAFF.

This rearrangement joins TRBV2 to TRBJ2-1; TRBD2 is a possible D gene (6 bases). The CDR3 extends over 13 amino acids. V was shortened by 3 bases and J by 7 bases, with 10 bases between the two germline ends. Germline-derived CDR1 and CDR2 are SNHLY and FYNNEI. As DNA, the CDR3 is TGTGCCAGCAGTGACAGACTAGAGAATGAGCAGTTCTTC. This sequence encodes CASSDRLENEQFF.

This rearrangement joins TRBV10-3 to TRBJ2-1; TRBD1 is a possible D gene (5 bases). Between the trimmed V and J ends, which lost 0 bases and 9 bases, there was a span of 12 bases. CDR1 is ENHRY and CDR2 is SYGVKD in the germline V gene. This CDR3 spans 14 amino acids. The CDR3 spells CAISESTDLGEQFF. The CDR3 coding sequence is TGTGCCATCAGTGAGTCGACAGACCTCGGTGAGCAGTTCTTC.

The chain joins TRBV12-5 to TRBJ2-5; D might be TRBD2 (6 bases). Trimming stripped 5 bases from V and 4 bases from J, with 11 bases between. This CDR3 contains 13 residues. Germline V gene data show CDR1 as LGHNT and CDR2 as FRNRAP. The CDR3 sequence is CASGPLGGETQYF. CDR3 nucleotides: TGTGCTAGTGGTCCCTTGGGGGGAGAGACCCAGTACTTC.

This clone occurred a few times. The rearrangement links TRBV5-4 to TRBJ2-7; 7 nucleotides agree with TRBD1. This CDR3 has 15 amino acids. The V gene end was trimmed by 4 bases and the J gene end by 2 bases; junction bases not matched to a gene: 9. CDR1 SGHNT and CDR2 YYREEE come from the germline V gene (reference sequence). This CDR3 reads CASSREQGKAYEQYF. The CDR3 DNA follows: TGTGCCAGCAGCCGAGAACAGGGGAAGGCCTACGAGCAGTACTTC. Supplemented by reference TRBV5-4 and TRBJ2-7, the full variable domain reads ETGVTQSPTHLIKTRGQQVTLRCSSQSGHNTVSWYQQALGQGPQFIFQYYREEENGRGNFPPRFSGLQFPNYSSELNVNALELDDSALYLCASSREQGKAYEQYFGPGTRLTVT.